The 22 T cell receptor beta chains reported below all come from one sample, sequenced in a study of blood T cell repertoires in COVID-19. The data were produced by immunoSEQ multiplex PCR, yet TCRdb's version contains in-frame clones alone and is incomplete. The data show under 300,000 clones, 84% seen once. The sequencing input was peripheral blood. The receptors here all came from a woman in her thirties or forties who had recovered from COVID-19.

V usage is TRBV7-3 and J usage is TRBJ2-2, with TRBD1 identical over 8 bases. Unmatched junction bases numbered 7, after V lost 2 bases and J lost 5 bases. Germline V gene sequence: CDR1 SGHTA, CDR2 FQGTGA. CDR3 size: 16 residues. The CDR3 sequence is CASSLLQGATTGELFF. The CDR3 region has the DNA TGTGCCAGCAGCTTACTCCAGGGGGCTACGACCGGGGAGCTGTTTTTT.

The genes are TRBV5-1 and TRBJ1-3; D not resolved. CDR1 SGHRS and CDR2 YFSETQ come from the germline V gene. This CDR3 is 14 amino acids long. With 7 bases removed from V and 0 bases from J, the gap between germline ends came to 11 bases. The CDR3 sequence: CASGGPDSGNTIYF. CDR3 sequence (DNA): TGCGCCAGCGGAGGGCCAGACTCTGGAAACACCATATATTTT.

V usage is TRBV25-1 and J usage is TRBJ1-2; TRBD1 aligns across 10 bases. V was pared by 6 bases and J by 4 bases, with 5 bases of the junction left unmatched. The CDR3 is 14 residues long. Germline V gives CDR1 MGHDK, CDR2 SYGVNS. The CDR3 nucleotides are TGTGCCAGCAGGGGACAGGGGACCGGCTATGGCTACACCTTC. Amino acids: CASRGQGTGYGYTF.

This chain connects TRBV27 to TRBJ1-5, with a possible D match to TRBD1 (5 bases). Germline V gene data show CDR1 as MNHEY and CDR2 as SMNVEV (reference sequence). Trimming removed 6 bases from V and 3 bases from J, with 12 bases in between. There are 14 residues in the CDR3. CDR3 DNA: TGTGCCAGCAGCGTGCAGGGCGACAATCAGCCCCAGCATTTT. Its translation: CASSVQGDNQPQHF.

The gene calls are TRBV30 and TRBJ1-1, with 9 bases that match TRBD1. This CDR3 contains 13 residues. From germline, CDR1 is GTSNPN and CDR2 SVGIG (reference sequence). The trim removed 5 bases at V and 4 bases at J, leaving 5 bases unmatched. The CDR3 reads CAWEQGAGTEAFF. CDR3 DNA: TGTGCCTGGGAACAGGGGGCGGGCACTGAAGCTTTCTTT.

The chain uses TRBV5-6 and TRBJ2-3; weak D call: TRBD1 (6 bases). Germline CDR1 SGHDT, CDR2 YYEEEE. Trimming left V 0 bases short and J 1 base short, with 15 bases between. The CDR3 totals 17 residues. The CDR3 bases are TGTGCCAGCAGCTTGGAGAGGGGGAACTATCGCACAGATACGCAGTATTTT. Its translation is CASSLERGNYRTDTQYF.

The chain links TRBV27 to TRBJ1-1; tentatively, D is TRBD1 (6 bases). CDR1 is MNHEY and CDR2 is SMNVEV in the germline V gene (reference sequence). Trimming took 4 bases from V and 1 from J, leaving 7 bases between them. The CDR3 runs to 13 residues. CDR3 loop: CASSWGRNTEAFF. DNA for the CDR3: TGTGCCAGCAGTTGGGGGCGGAACACTGAAGCTTTCTTT.

This sequence joins TRBV12-3 or TRBV12-4 and TRBJ2-7, with 8 bases matching TRBD1. The CDR3 runs 13 residues. The J segment lost 5 bases and the V segment lost 4 bases, leaving 4 bases of the junction unmatched. CDR3 in amino acids: CASSSGGLDEQYF. For the CDR3, the DNA is TGTGCCAGCAGTTCAGGGGGCCTGGACGAGCAGTACTTC.

The chain has TRBV27 and TRBJ1-2; D is perhaps TRBD1 (6 bases). The germline V gene has CDR1 MNHEY and CDR2 SMNVEV (reference sequence). The V end was cut by 5 bases, the J end by 4 bases, with 11 bases between. The CDR3 has 13 amino acids. Here the CDR3 DNA reads TGTGCCAGCAGTCCCTTGGACAGCTATGGCTACACCTTC. Its translation: CASSPLDSYGYTF.

This chain connects TRBV7-9 to TRBJ1-1; maybe TRBD1 (6 bases). Germline values: CDR1 SEHNR, CDR2 FQNEAQ (reference sequence). V lost 2 bases and J lost 8, with 24 bases in between. This CDR3 has 17 residues. The CDR3 DNA sequence: TGTGCCAGCAGCTTAATGCGAGGGGGAAGTTTGTGGATCGAAGCTTTCTTT. This translates into CASSLMRGGSLWIEAFF.

The chain couples TRBV6-5 to TRBJ2-3, with D tentatively TRBD2 (5 bases). The CDR3 consists of 16 residues. Germline CDR1 and CDR2: MNHEY and SVGAGI. Trimming took off 0 bases at V and 4 bases at J, with 14 bases between the two ends. The DNA for the CDR3 is TGTGCCAGCAGTTACTCTGCCAAAGTGGGAGCAGATACGCAGTATTTT. Residues: CASSYSAKVGADTQYF.

J is TRBJ1-3 and V is TRBV11-2, with D maybe TRBD1 (6 bases). The CDR3 sequence is 14 residues long. Germline CDR1 and CDR2: SGHAT and FQNNGV. V was cut by 1 base and J by 4 bases, with 8 bases left in between. The CDR3, as DNA: TGTGCCAGCAGCTTAGGGACAGAAGGAAACACCATATATTTT. It translates to CASSLGTEGNTIYF. Full variable domain (rest looked up from reference TRBV11-2 and TRBJ1-3): EAGVAQSPRYKIIEKRQSVAFWCNPISGHATLYWYQQILGQGPKLLIQFQNNGVVDDSQLPKDRFSAERLKGVDSTLKIQPAKLEDSAVYLCASSLGTEGNTIYFGEGSWLTVV.

The rearrangement links TRBV6-1 to TRBJ1-4; 8 bases map to TRBD1. Germline values: CDR1 MNHNS, CDR2 SASEGT. This CDR3 contains 15 residues. With 4 bases clipped from V and 8 bases from J, the junction kept 9 bases outside the gene matches. CDR3 sequence (DNA): TGTGCCAGCAGTGGAGCGACAGGGGTGGGCGAAAAACTGTTTTTT. It specifies CASSGATGVGEKLFF.

V gene TRBV27 combines with J gene TRBJ2-3, with 9 positions matching TRBD2. There are 14 residues in the CDR3. The V segment lost 5 bases and the J segment 3 bases; nucleotides outside the gene matches: 3. Per the germline V gene, CDR1 is MNHEY and CDR2 is SMNVEV (reference sequence). The CDR3 loop reads CASSAGGGTDTQYF. CDR3 DNA sequence: TGTGCCAGCAGTGCGGGGGGGGGTACAGATACGCAGTATTTT.

The gene calls are TRBV18 and TRBJ2-1; D not resolved. Trimming cost V 5 bases and J 10 bases, with 12 bases left between them. Germline CDR1 and CDR2: KGHSH and LQKENI. The CDR3 is made up of 12 amino acids. This chain's CDR3 is CASSATEWEQFF. CDR3 DNA sequence: TGTGCCAGCTCAGCAACAGAGTGGGAGCAGTTCTTC.

The chain uses TRBV14 and TRBJ2-7, with 10 bases matching TRBD1. The CDR3 has 15 amino acids. V lost 5 bases, J lost 3 bases, and 7 bases stayed unmatched. Per germline, CDR1 SGHDN and CDR2 FVKESK. The CDR3: CASSLGGQGIYEQYF. The CDR3 DNA sequence: TGTGCCAGCAGCTTGGGGGGACAGGGGATCTACGAGCAGTACTTC.

V gene TRBV2 combines with J gene TRBJ2-3, with D perhaps TRBD1 (6 bases). The CDR3 spans 15 residues. The germline gives CDR1 SNHLY, CDR2 FYNNEI. V dropped 2 bases and J dropped 4 bases, with 13 bases sitting between them. The CDR3 DNA is TGTGCCAGCAGTGAAACCTGGGGGCAACCAGATACGCAGTATTTT. Translation: CASSETWGQPDTQYF. The full variable domain, rest sourced from reference TRBV2 and TRBJ2-3, is EPEVTQTPSHQVTQMGQEVILRCVPISNHLYFYWYRQILGQKVEFLVSFYNNEISEKSEIFDDQFSVERPDGSNFTLKIRSTKLEDSAMYFCASSETWGQPDTQYFGPGTRLTVL.

The chain links TRBV19 to TRBJ2-3, with 12 bases aligning to TRBD2. Trimming removed 7 bases from V and 3 bases from J; junction bases left unmatched: 2. Germline V gene lookup returns CDR1 LNHDA and CDR2 SQIVND (reference sequence). CDR3 size: 14 residues. The CDR3: CASTLAGGTDTQYF. CDR3 sequence (DNA): TGTGCCAGTACCCTAGCGGGGGGGACAGATACGCAGTATTTT.

The rearrangement links TRBV4-1 to TRBJ1-5; D is uncertain. The CDR3 has 16 residues. CDR1 MGHRA and CDR2 YSYEKL come from the germline V gene. Trimming pared 1 base from V and 1 base from J, leaving 11 bases between. CDR3 protein: CASSQGSYGSNQPQHF. The CDR3 region has the DNA TGCGCCAGCAGCCAAGGGAGTTACGGCAGCAATCAGCCCCAGCATTTT.

The rearrangement links TRBV3-1 (or the pseudogene TRBV3-2) to TRBJ1-1; 7 positions agree with TRBD1. The CDR3 has 16 amino acids. Germline V lookup: CDR1 LGHDT, CDR2 YNNKEL (reference sequence). V shed 6 bases and J 1 base; nucleotides not matched to a gene: 11. CDR3 nucleotide sequence: TGTGCCAGCAGACCGCAGGGGGTACGGGAGAACACTGAAGCTTTCTTT. This sequence encodes CASRPQGVRENTEAFF.

The chain recombines TRBV6-6 with TRBJ1-1; 11 positions agree with TRBD1. Germline assignment: CDR1 MNHNY and CDR2 SVGAGI (reference sequence). This CDR3 region has 14 residues. Trimming at V came to 8 bases and at J to 2 bases, leaving 4 bases not matched to a gene. In DNA form, the CDR3 reads TGTGCCAGCCAAGGGACAGGGGGAAACACTGAAGCTTTCTTT. Its translation: CASQGTGGNTEAFF.

The CDR3 nucleotides read TGTGCCAGCAGACGGGACATGCAAGAGACCCAGTACTTC. Amino acid sequence: CASRRDMQETQYF. The V and J genes are TRBV2 and TRBJ2-5; D is perhaps TRBD1 (6 bases). V was trimmed by 6 bases and J by 2 bases, leaving 10 bases between them. The CDR3 runs to 13 residues. Germline CDR1 reads SNHLY; CDR2 reads FYNNEI.